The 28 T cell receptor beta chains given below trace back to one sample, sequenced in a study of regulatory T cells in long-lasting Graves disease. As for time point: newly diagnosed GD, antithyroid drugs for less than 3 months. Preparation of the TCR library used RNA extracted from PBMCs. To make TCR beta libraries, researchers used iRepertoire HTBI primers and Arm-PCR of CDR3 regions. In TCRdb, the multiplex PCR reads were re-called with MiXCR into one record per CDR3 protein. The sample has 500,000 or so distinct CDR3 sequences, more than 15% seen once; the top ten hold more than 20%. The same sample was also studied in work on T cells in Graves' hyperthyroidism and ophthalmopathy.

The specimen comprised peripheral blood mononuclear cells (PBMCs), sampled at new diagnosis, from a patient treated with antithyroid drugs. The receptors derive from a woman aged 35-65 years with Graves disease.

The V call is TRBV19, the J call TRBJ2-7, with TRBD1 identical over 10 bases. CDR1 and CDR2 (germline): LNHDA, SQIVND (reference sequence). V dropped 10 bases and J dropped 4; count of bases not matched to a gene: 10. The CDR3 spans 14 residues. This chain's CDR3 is CATREGQGFYEQYF. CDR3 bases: TGTGCCACCCGTGAGGGACAGGGGTTTTACGAGCAGTACTTC.

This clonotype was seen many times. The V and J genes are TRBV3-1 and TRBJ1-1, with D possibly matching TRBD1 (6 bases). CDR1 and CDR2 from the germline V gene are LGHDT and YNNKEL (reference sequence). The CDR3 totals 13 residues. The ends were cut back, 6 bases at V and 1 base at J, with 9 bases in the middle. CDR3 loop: CASSQQGNTEAFF. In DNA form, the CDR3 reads TGTGCCAGCAGTCAACAGGGGAACACTGAAGCTTTCTTT.

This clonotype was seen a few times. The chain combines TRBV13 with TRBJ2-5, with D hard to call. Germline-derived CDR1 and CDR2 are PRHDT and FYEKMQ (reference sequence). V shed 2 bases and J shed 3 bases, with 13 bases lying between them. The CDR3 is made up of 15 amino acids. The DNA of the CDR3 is TGTGCCAGCAGCTTACGAGGAGTTCGGGAAGAGACCCAGTACTTC. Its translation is CASSLRGVREETQYF.

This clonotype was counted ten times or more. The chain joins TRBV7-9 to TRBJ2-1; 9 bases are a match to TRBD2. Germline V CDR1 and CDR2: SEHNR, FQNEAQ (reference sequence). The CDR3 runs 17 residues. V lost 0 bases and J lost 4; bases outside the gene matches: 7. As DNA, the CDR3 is TGTGCCAGCAGCTTAGCGGAAAAGCGGGGGGCGTACAATGAGCAGTTCTTC. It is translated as CASSLAEKRGAYNEQFF.

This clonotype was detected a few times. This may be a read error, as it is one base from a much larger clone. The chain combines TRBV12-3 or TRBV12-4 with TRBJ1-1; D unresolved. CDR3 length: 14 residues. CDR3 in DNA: TGTGCCAGCAACCCAACGGGGTTTGACACTGGAGCTTTCTTT. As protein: CASNPTGFDTGAFF.

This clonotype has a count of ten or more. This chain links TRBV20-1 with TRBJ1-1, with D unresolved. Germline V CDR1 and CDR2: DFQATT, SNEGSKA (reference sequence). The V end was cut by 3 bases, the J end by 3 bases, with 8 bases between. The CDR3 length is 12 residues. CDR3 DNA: TGCAGTGCTAGTCGGACGGACACTGAAGCTTTCTTT. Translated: CSASRTDTEAFF.

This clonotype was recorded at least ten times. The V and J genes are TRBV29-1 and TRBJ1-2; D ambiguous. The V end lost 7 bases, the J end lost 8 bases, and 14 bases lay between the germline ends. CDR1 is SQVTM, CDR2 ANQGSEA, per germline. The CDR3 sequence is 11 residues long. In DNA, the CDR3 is TGCAGCGGGTCGATGGGTTTAGGCTACACCTTC. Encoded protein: CSGSMGLGYTF.

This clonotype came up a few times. The CDR3 region has the DNA TGTGCCAGCACTGCGACAGGGGAGGATGGCTACACCTTC. As protein: CASTATGEDGYTF. The rearrangement uses TRBV6-2 or TRBV6-3 and TRBJ1-2; TRBD1 agrees at 8 bases. Germline CDR1 reads MNHEY; CDR2 reads SVGEGT. V gave up 7 bases and J gave up 6 bases; unmatched junction bases: 7. The CDR3 runs to 13 residues.

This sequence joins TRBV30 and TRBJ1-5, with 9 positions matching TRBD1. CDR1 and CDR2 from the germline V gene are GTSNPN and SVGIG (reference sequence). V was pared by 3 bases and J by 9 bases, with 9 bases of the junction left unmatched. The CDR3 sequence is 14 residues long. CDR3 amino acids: CAWSPGTGLLPQHF. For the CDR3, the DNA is TGTGCCTGGAGCCCCGGGACAGGGCTGCTGCCCCAGCATTTT.

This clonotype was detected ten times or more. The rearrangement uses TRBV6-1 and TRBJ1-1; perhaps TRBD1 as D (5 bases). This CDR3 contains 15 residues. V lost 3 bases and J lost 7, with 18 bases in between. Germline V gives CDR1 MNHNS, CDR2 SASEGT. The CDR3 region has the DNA TGTGCCAGCAGTGATCTCGGGGCATCTCTGAGTGAAGCTTTCTTT. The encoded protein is CASSDLGASLSEAFF.

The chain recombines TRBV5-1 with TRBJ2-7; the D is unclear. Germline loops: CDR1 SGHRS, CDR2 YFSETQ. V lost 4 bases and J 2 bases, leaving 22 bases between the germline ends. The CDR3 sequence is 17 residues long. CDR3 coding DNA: TGCGCCAGCAGCCGTACCATAGCTGCGCTCAGCCCCTACGAGCAGTACTTC. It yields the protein CASSRTIAALSPYEQYF. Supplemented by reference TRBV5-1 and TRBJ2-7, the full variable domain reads KAGVTQTPRYLIKTRGQQVTLSCSPISGHRSVSWYQQTPGQGLQFLFEYFSETQRNKGNFPGRFSGRQFSNSRSEMNVSTLELGDSALYLCASSRTIAALSPYEQYFGPGTRLTVT.

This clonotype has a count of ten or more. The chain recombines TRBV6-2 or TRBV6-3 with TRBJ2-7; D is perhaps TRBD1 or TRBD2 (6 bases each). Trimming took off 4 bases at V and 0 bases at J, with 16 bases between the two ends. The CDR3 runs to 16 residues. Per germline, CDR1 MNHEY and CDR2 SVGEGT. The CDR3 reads CASSSLGGHHSYEQYF. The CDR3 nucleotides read TGTGCCAGCAGTTCCCTCGGGGGCCACCACTCCTACGAGCAGTACTTC.

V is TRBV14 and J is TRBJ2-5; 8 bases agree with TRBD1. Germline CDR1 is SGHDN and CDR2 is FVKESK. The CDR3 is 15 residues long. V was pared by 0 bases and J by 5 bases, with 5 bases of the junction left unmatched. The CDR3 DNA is TGTGCCAGCAGCCAAGAACCAGGGGGCGGCGAGACCCAGTACTTC. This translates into CASSQEPGGGETQYF.

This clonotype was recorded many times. The CDR3 coding sequence is TGTGCCAGCAGTCCCCAGGATTGGCAGGCGCTATCAACAACTAATGAAAAACTGTTTTTT. Its translation: CASSPQDWQALSTTNEKLFF. The V gene is TRBV2, the J gene TRBJ1-4; no definite D call. V lost 5 bases to trimming and J lost 0 bases, with 25 bases between them. Looked up from germline, CDR1 is SNHLY and CDR2 is FYNNEI. The CDR3 length is 20 residues.

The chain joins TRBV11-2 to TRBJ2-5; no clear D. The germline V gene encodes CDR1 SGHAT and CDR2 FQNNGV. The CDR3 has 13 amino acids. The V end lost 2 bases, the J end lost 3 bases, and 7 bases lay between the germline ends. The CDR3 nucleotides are TGTGCCAGCAGCTTATCAGATGAAGAGACCCAGTACTTC. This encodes CASSLSDEETQYF.

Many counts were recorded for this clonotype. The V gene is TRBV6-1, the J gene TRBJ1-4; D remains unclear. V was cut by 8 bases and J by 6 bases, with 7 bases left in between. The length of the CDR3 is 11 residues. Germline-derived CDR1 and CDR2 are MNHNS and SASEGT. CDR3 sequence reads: CASGNHEKLFF. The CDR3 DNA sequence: TGTGCCAGCGGTAACCATGAAAAACTGTTTTTT.

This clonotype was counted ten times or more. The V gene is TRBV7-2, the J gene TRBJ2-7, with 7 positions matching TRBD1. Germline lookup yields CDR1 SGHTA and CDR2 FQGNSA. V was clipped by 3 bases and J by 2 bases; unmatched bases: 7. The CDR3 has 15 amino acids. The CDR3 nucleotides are TGTGCCAGCAGCTTCTACCCCGGGACAGCCTACGAGCAGTACTTC. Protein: CASSFYPGTAYEQYF.

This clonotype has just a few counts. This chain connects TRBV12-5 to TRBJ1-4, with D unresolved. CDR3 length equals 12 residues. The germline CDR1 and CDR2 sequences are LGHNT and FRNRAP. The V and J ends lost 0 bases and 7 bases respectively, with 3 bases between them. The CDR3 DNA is TGTGCTAGTGGTTTGGTTAGTGAAAAACTGTTTTTT. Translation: CASGLVSEKLFF.

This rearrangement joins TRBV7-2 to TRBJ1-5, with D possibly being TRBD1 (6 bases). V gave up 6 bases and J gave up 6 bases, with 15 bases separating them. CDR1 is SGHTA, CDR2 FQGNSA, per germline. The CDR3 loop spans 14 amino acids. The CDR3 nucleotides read TGTGCCAGCAGTCGAGCAGGGGTCACTCAGCCCCAGCATTTT. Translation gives CASSRAGVTQPQHF.

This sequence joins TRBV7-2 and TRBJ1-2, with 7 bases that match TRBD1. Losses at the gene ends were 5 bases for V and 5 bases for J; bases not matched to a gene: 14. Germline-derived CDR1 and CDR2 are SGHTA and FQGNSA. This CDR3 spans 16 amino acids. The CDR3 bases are TGTGCCAGCAGCCTGAAGACAGGGATAGTAAAGTATGGCTACACCTTC. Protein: CASSLKTGIVKYGYTF.

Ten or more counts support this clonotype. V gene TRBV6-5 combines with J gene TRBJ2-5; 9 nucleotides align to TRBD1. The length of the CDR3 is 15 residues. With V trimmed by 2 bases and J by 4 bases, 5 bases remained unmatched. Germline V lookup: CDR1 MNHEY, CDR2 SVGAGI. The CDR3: CASSYAPDRGETQYF. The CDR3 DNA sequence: TGTGCCAGCAGTTACGCTCCGGACAGGGGAGAGACCCAGTACTTC.

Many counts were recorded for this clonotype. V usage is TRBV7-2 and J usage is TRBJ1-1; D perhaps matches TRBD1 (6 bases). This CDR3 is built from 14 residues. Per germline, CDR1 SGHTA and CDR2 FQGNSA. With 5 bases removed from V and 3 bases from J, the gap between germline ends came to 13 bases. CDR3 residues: CASSPGQTYTEAFF. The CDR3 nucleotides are TGTGCCAGCAGCCCAGGACAGACTTACACTGAAGCTTTCTTT. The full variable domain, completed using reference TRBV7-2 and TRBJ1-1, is GAGVSQSPSNKVTEKGKDVELRCDPISGHTALYWYRQSLGQGLEFLIYFQGNSAPDKSGLPSDRFSAERTGGSVSTLTIQRTQQEDSAVYLCASSPGQTYTEAFFGQGTRLTVV.

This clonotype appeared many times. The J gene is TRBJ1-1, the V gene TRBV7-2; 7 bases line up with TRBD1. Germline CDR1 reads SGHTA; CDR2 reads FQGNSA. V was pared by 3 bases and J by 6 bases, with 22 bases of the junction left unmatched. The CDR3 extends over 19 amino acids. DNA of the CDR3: TGTGCCAGCAGCTTCCTTAGGCAGGACAGGTCCACCTGGGCACCTGAAGCTTTCTTT. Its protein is CASSFLRQDRSTWAPEAFF.

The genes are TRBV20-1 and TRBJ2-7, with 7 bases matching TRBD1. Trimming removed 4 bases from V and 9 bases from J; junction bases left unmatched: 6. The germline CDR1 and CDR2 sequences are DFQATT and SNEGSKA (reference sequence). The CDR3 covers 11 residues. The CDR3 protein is CSAIHRDRQYF. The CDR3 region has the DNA TGCAGTGCTATACACAGGGACAGGCAGTACTTC.

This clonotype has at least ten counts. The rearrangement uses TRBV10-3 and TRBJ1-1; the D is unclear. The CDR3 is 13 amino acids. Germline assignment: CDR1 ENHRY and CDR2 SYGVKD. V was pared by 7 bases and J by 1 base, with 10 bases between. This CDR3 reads CAITSTENTEAFF. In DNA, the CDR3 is TGTGCCATCACCAGCACAGAGAACACTGAAGCTTTCTTT.

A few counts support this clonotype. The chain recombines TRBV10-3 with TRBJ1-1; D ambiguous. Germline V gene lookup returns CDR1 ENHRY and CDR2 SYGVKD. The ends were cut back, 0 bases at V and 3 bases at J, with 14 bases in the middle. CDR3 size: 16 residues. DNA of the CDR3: TGTGCCATCAGTGAGTCGTACACCCAAACGGACACTGAAGCTTTCTTT. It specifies CAISESYTQTDTEAFF.

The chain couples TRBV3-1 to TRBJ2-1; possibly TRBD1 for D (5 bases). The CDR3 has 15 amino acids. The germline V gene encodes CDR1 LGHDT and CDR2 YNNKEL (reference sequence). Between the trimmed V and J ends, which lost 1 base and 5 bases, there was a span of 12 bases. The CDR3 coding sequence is TGTGCCAGCAGCCAAGGTGTGGGGCTCCACAATGAGCAGTTCTTC. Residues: CASSQGVGLHNEQFF.

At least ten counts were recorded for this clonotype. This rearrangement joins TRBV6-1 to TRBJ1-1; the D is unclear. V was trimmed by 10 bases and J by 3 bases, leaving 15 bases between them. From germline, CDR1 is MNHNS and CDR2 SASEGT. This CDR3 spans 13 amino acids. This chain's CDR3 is CATNGRIHTEAFF. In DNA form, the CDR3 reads TGTGCCACCAACGGACGGATTCACACTGAAGCTTTCTTT.